This T cell receptor (beta chain) was observed in a study of T cell responses to AZD1222 COVID-19 vaccine. A word on this clone: Antigen specificity is unknown.

The V gene's germline CDR1 is SGHRS and CDR2 YFSETQ. V was trimmed by 4 bases and J by 0 bases, leaving 12 bases between them. The CDR3 covers 15 residues. Study-level results: Scientists sampled the repertoires only once the peak T cell response had passed.

TCRdb keeps only in-frame clones here, not all; method: immunoSEQ multiplex PCR. The sample has around 50,000 clones, about 81% seen once. The receptor was isolated from an adult in good health. The input for sequencing was peripheral blood, taken on day 0 of AZD1222 vaccination. The rearrangement joins TRBV5-1 to TRBJ2-3; D unclear. CDR3 in DNA: TGCGCCAGCAGCGGCGACGGCTACAGCACAGATACGCAGTATTTT. Its translation: CASSGDGYSTDTQYF.